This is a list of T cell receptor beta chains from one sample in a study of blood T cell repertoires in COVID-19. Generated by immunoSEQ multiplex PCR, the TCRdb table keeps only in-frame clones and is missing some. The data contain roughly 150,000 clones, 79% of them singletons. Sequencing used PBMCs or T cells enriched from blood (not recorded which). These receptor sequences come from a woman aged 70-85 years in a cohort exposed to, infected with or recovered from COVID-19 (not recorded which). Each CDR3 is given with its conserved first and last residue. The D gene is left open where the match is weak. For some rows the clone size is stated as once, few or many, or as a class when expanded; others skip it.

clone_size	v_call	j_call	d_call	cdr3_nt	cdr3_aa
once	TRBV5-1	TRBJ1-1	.	TGCGCCAGCAGCTTGAGTACGGGAAACACTGAAGCTTTCTTT	CASSLSTGNTEAFF
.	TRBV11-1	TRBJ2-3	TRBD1	TGTGCCAGCGGGCTTGGACAGGGGAATACAGATACGCAGTATTTT	CASGLGQGNTDTQYF
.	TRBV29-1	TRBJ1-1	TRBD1	TGCAGCGTCGCGATCAACAGGGGGACGGACACTGAAGCTTTCTTT	CSVAINRGTDTEAFF
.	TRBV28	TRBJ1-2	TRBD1	TGTGCCAGCAGCGAATGGGACAGCTACAACTATGGCTACACCTTC	CASSEWDSYNYGYTF
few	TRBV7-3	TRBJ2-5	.	TGTGCCAGCAGCTTAAGAGCAGGAACGGAGACCCAGTACTTC	CASSLRAGTETQYF
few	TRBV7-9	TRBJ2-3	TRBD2	TGTGCCAGCAGCCCCAGCGGGAGCCGGGGTACGCAGTATTTT	CASSPSGSRGTQYF
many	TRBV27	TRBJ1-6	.	TGTGCCAGCAGTTTATCTGGGGCGGCTCGTGATTCACCCCTCCACTTT	CASSLSGAARDSPLHF
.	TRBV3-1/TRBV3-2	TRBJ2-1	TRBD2	TGTGCCAGCAGCCATCTAGCGGGAACCAATGAGCAGTTCTTC	CASSHLAGTNEQFF
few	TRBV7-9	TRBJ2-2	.	TGTGCCAGCAGCTTAGGACAGATCACCGGGGAGCTGTTTTTT	CASSLGQITGELFF
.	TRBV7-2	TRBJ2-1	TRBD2	TGTGCCAGCAGCTTATCCGGGACTAGCGGGAGCAGGAATGAGCAGTTCTTC	CASSLSGTSGSRNEQFF
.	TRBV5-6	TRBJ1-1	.	TGTGCCAGCAGCTTACAGGACACTGAAGCTTTCTTT	CASSLQDTEAFF
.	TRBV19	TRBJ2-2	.	TGTGCCAGTAGTATGCAGGACACCGGGGAGCTGTTTTTT	CASSMQDTGELFF
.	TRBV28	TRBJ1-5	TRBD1	TGTGCCAGCAGTTTGACCGGGCGCAGACAGGGTCGCAATCAGCCCCAGCATTTT	CASSLTGRRQGRNQPQHF
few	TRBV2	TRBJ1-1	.	TGTGCCAGCAGTGAATGGGCAGGAAACACTGAAGCTTTCTTT	CASSEWAGNTEAFF
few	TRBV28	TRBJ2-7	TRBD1	TGTGCCAGCAGGACCGGACAGGGGGCCCTCGAGCAGTACTTC	CASRTGQGALEQYF
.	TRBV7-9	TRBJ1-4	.	TGTGCCAGCAGCTTAGCAGGGGGTGAAAAACTGTTTTTT	CASSLAGGEKLFF
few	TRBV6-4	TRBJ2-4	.	TGTGCCAGCAGGGCTCCGGGAGGACAGGGCAAAATGGACATTCAGTACTTC	CASRAPGGQGKMDIQYF
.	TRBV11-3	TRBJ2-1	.	TGTGCCAGCAGCTACTGGGCGCGGGCCTACAATGAGCAGTTCTTC	CASSYWARAYNEQFF
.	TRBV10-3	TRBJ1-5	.	TGTGCCATCAGTGAGTCGGGGCAATCTAATCAGCCCCAGCATTTT	CAISESGQSNQPQHF
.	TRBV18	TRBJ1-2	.	TGTGCCAGCTCACTCGGGAGGGGCCGGGAGTATGGCTACACCTTC	CASSLGRGREYGYTF
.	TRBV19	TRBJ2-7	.	TGTGCCAGTAGATCCCAGGGGACCGACGGCGACGAGCAGTACTTC	CASRSQGTDGDEQYF
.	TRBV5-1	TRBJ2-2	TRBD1	TGCGCCAGCAGCTTGGGACAGGGGACGACCAAGCGGACCGGGGAGCTGTTTTTT	CASSLGQGTTKRTGELFF
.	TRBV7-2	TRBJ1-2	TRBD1	TGTGCCAGCAGCTTAGGGGAATCACAGGGGTCTGGCTACACCTTC	CASSLGESQGSGYTF
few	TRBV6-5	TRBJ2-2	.	TGTGCCAGCAGTCTCAGACGGGGCACCGGGGAGCTGTTTTTT	CASSLRRGTGELFF
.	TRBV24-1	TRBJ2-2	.	TGTGCCACCAGTGATTTCGACAGCAGAAACACCGGGGAGCTGTTTTTT	CATSDFDSRNTGELFF
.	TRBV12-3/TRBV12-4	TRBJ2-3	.	TGTGCCAGCAGTCAGGCCCTCCCGGATACGCAGTATTTT	CASSQALPDTQYF